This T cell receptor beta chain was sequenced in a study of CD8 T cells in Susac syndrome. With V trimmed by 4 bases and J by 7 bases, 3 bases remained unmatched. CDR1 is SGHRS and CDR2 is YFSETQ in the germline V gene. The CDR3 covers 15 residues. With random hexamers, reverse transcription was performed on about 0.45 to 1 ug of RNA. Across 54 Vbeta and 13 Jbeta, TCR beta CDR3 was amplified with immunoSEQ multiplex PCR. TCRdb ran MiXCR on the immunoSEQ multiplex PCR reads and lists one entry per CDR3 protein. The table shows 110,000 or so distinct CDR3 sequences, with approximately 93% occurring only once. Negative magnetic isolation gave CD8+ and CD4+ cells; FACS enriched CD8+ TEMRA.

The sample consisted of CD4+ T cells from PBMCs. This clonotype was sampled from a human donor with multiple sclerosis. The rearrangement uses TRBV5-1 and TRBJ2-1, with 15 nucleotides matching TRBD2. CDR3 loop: CASSTGLAGGNEQFF. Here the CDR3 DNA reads TGCGCCAGCAGCACCGGACTAGCGGGGGGGAATGAGCAGTTCTTC.